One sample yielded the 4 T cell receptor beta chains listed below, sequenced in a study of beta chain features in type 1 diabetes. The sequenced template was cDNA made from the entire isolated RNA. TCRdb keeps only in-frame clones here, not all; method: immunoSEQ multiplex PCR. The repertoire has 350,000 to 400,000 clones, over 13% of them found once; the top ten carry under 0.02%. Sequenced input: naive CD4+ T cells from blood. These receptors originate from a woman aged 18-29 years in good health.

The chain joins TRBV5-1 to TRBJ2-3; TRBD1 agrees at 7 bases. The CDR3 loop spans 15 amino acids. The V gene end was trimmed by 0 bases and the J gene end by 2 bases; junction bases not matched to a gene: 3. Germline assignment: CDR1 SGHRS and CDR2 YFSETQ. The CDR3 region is CASSLGDSFTDTQYF. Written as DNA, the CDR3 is TGCGCCAGCAGCTTGGGGGACAGCTTCACAGATACGCAGTATTTT.

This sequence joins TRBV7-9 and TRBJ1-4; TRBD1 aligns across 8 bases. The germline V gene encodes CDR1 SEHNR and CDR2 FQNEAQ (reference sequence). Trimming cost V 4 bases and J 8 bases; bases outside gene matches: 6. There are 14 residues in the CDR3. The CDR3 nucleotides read TGTGCCAGCAGCTCAGACAGGGGCGGGGAAAAACTGTTTTTT. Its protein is CASSSDRGGEKLFF.

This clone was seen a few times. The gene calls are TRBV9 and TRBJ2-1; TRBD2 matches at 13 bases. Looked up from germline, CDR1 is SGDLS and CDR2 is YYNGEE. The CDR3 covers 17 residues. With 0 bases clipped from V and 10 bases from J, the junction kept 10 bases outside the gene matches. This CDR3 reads CASSVAPGTSGAYEQFF. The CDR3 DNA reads TGTGCCAGCAGCGTAGCTCCCGGGACTAGCGGGGCCTACGAGCAGTTCTTC.

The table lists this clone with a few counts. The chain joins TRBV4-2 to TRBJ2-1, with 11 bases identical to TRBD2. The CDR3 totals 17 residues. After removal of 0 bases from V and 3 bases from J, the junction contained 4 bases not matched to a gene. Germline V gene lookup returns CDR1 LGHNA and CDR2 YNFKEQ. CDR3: CASSQESGTSGYNEQFF. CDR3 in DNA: TGTGCCAGCAGCCAAGAGTCGGGGACTAGCGGCTACAATGAGCAGTTCTTC.